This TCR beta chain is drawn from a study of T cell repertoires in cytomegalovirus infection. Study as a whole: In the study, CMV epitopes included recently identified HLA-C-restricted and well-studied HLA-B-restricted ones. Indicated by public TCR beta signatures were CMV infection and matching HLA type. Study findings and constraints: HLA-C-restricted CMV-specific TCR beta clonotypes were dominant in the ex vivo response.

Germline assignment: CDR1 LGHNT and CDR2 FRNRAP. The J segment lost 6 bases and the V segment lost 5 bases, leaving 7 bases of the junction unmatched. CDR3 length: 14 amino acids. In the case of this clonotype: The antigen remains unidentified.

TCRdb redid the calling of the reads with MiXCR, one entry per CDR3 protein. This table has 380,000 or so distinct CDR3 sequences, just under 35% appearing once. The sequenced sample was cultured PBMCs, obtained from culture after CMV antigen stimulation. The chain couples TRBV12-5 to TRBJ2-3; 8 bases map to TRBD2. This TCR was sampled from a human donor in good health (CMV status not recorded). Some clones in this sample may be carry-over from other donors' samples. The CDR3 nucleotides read TGTGCTAGTGGTCTCGGGACTAGAGGGGATACGCAGTATTTT. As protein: CASGLGTRGDTQYF.